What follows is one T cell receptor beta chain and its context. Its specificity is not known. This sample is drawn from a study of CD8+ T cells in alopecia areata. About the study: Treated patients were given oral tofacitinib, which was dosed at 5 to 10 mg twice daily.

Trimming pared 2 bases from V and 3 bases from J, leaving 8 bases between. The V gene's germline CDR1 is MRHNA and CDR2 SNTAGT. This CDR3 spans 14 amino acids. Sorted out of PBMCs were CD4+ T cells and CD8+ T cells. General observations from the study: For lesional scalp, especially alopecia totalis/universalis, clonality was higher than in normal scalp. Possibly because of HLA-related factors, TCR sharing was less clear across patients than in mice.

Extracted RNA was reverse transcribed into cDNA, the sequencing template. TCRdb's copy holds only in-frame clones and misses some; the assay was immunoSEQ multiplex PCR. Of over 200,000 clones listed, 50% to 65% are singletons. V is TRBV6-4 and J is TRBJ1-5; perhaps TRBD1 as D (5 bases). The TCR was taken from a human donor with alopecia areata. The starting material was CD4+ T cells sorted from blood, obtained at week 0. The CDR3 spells CASSDRGTNQPQHF. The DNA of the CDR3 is TGTGCCAGCAGTGACCGGGGGACCAATCAGCCCCAGCATTTT.